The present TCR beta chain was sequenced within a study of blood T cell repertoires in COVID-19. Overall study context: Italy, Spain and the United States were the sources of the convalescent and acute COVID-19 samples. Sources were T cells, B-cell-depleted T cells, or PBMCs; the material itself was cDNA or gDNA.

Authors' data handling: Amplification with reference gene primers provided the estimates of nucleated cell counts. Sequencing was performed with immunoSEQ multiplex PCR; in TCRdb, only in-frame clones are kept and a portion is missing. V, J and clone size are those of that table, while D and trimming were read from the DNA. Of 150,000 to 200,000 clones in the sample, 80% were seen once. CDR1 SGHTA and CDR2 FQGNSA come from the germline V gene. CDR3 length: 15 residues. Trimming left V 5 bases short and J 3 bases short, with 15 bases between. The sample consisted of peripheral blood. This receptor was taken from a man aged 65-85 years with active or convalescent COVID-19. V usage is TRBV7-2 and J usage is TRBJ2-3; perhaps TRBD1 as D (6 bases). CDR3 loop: CASSVQGTGTDTQYF. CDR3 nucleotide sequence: TGTGCCAGCAGCGTGCAAGGTACAGGGACAGATACGCAGTATTTT.